Here is one TCR beta chain with its context. Between the trimmed V and J ends, which lost 5 bases and 10 bases, there was a span of 12 bases. The CDR3 has 12 residues. The V gene's germline CDR1 is SGHTA and CDR2 FQGTGA. This record comes from a study of blood T cell repertoires in COVID-19. Overall study context: T cells, B-cell-depleted T cells, or PBMCs supplied cDNA or gDNA.

As handled by the study authors: Amplification from reference gene primers served as the basis for estimated nucleated cell counts. Assay used: immunoSEQ multiplex PCR; TCRdb lists only in-frame clones, some missing. V and J calls and clone size are as listed in that table; D and trimming were resolved from the DNA. This table has around 130,000 clones, 84% appearing once. Sequencing used peripheral blood. The chain combines TRBV7-3 with TRBJ2-1; D may be TRBD2 (5 bases). The sequence was obtained from a man aged 55 to 70 with acute or convalescent COVID-19. CDR3 in DNA: TGTGCCAGCAGCCCAACCGGCGGGGAGCAGTTCTTC. Translated, it gives CASSPTGGEQFF.